These 21 T cell receptor beta chains share one sample of origin, sequenced in a study of metastatic and nonmetastatic thyroid tumors (dated by TCRdb to 2020 to 2022). Receptor amplification or capture employed PCR. The sequencer was an Illumina HiSeq 4000. The public reads were reanalyzed by TCRdb: fastp trimming at Q25, MiXCR alignment, in-frame beta chains only. The sample table lists around 53,000 clones, 20% of them with a count of one. Of the sample, under 4.5% falls within the top ten clones. Before undergoing thyroid surgery, none of the patients had been given any kind of treatment. The sequenced sample consisted of blood. The receptors derive from a female donor with papillary thyroid cancer or a benign thyroid nodule (not recorded which). Some clones in this sample may be carry-over from other donors' samples.

This clone showed up many times. The CDR3, as DNA: TGTGCCAGCAGCCCGACAGGGGTGGAGACCCAGTACTTC. Translation: CASSPTGVETQYF. The chain uses TRBV6-2 or TRBV6-3 and TRBJ2-5; TRBD1 matches at 8 bases. The V segment lost 6 bases and the J segment 5 bases; nucleotides outside the gene matches: 5. This CDR3 has 13 amino acids. Germline CDR1 MNHEY, CDR2 SVGEGT.

This clone was counted ten times or more. The same CDR3 can be traced to other DNA sequences in this sample. CDR3 residues: CASSLMSQETQYF. The CDR3 DNA sequence: TGTGCCAGCAGTTTAATGTCGCAAGAGACCCAGTACTTC. The J gene is TRBJ2-5, the V gene TRBV28; D is unresolved. Trimming took 2 bases from V and 2 from J, leaving 6 bases between them. The CDR3 spans 13 residues. Germline CDR1 is MDHEN and CDR2 is SYDVKM.

This clone was seen a handful of times. At one end the junction does not follow the germline gene, possibly because of a read error. V and J are TRBV6-6 and TRBJ2-3; no clear D gene. Germline assignment: CDR1 MNHNY and CDR2 SVGAGI (reference sequence). The CDR3 extends over 17 amino acids. The CDR3 DNA follows: TGTGCCAGCATTTACAGTGGGCAGACCTCCCCCACAGATACGCAGTATTTT. Translation gives CASIYSGQTSPTDTQYF.

This clone was detected ten times or more. The junction shows a germline mismatch at one end, possibly a read error. The chain links TRBV6-1 to TRBJ1-1, with D hard to call. Germline values: CDR1 MNHNS, CDR2 SASEGT. CDR3 length: 10 amino acids. The CDR3 region is CASSNIEAFF. The CDR3, as DNA: TGTGCCAGCAGCAACATTGAAGCTTTCTTT.

This clone showed up many times. This rearrangement joins TRBV5-1 to TRBJ1-4; D remains ambiguous. The CDR3 has 15 amino acids. V was trimmed by 0 bases and J by 2 bases, leaving 8 bases between them. The germline CDR1 and CDR2 sequences are SGHRS and YFSETQ. For the CDR3, the DNA is TGCGCCAGCAGCTTGGCTCGATCTACTAATGAAAAACTGTTTTTT. As protein: CASSLARSTNEKLFF.

This chain links TRBV6-1 with TRBJ1-1, with D hard to call. The germline V and J ends were trimmed by 6 bases and 1 base, with 18 bases remaining between them. The CDR3 is made up of 16 amino acids. CDR1 and CDR2 from the germline V gene are MNHNS and SASEGT. CDR3 DNA: TGTGCCAGCAGCCCAATCTGGGTGGGCGCGAACACTGAAGCTTTCTTT. The encoded protein is CASSPIWVGANTEAFF.

This clone was counted between two and nine times. This chain joins TRBV5-4 and TRBJ2-5; no clear D. Germline assignment: CDR1 SGHNT and CDR2 YYREEE (reference sequence). The V end was cut by 7 bases, the J end by 6 bases, with 16 bases between. The CDR3 covers 13 residues. CDR3: CASSSAQQKTQYF. The CDR3 coding sequence is TGTGCCAGCTCCTCGGCCCAACAAAAGACCCAGTACTTC.

Comment on this clone: One end of the junction is discordant with germline, which a read error may explain. V and J are TRBV11-2 and TRBJ2-1; 8 nucleotides agree with TRBD1. The germline gives CDR1 SGHAT, CDR2 FQNNGV. This CDR3 has 15 residues. CDR3 in amino acids: CASSQRSGGNNEKFF. The DNA of the CDR3 is TGTGCCAGCAGCCAACGGTCAGGGGGCAACAATGAGAAGTTCTTC.

The table lists this clone with many counts. The V gene is TRBV2, the J gene TRBJ2-7; tentatively, D is TRBD1 (5 bases). V lost 1 base, J lost 0 bases, and 7 bases lay in between. Per germline, CDR1 SNHLY and CDR2 FYNNEI. The CDR3 runs 14 residues. CDR3 in amino acids: CASSEDRYSYEQYF. DNA of the CDR3: TGTGCCAGCAGTGAAGACAGGTACTCCTACGAGCAGTACTTC.

As regards this clone: This may stem from a read error, because a much larger clone lies one nucleotide away. The genes are TRBV10-1 and TRBJ2-1; 10 nucleotides align to TRBD2. Germline lookup yields CDR1 WNHNN and CDR2 SYGVQD (reference sequence). CDR3 length: 15 amino acids. The J segment lost 5 bases and the V segment lost 6 bases, leaving 7 bases of the junction unmatched. The CDR3 DNA is TGCGCCAGCAGCCCCGTAACTAGCGGGGACAATGAGCAGTTCTTC. This sequence encodes CASSPVTSGDNEQFF.

This clone occurred many times. Different DNA sequences within this sample yield the same CDR3. This sequence joins TRBV9 and TRBJ2-1; D call uncertain. This CDR3 comprises 16 residues. V was trimmed by 0 bases and J by 4 bases, leaving 14 bases between them. CDR1 is SGDLS and CDR2 is YYNGEE in the germline V gene. This CDR3 is CASSVGPQTGYNEQFF. DNA of the CDR3: TGTGCCAGCAGCGTAGGCCCGCAGACTGGATACAATGAGCAGTTCTTC. Filled out from reference TRBV9 and TRBJ2-1, the complete variable domain reads DSGVTQTPKHLITATGQRVTLRCSPRSGDLSVYWYQQSLDQGLQFLIQYYNGEERAKGNILERFSAQQFPDLHSELNLSSLELGDSALYFCASSVGPQTGYNEQFFGPGTRLTVL.

This clone was seen ten or more times. This rearrangement joins TRBV6-1 to TRBJ2-7; TRBD2 might be the D (6 bases). CDR3 length: 15 residues. Trimming took off 2 bases at V and 4 bases at J, with 15 bases between the two ends. In germline, CDR1 is MNHNS, CDR2 SASEGT. The CDR3: CASSELAGSLYEQYF. As DNA, the CDR3 is TGTGCCAGCAGTGAACTTGCGGGATCCCTTTACGAGCAGTACTTC.

This clone was seen a few times. This may arise from a read error, as a much more abundant clone is one base away. V is TRBV2 and J is TRBJ1-1; 7 nucleotides match TRBD1. J was trimmed by 3 bases and V by 4 bases; bases with no gene match: 2. CDR1 and CDR2 (germline): SNHLY, FYNNEI. This CDR3 is 13 amino acids long. CDR3 nucleotides: TGTGCCAGCAGTGTTCAGGGGGACACTGAAGCTTTCTTT. It encodes CASSVQGDTEAFF.

This clone was observed many times. The chain carries TRBV7-2 and TRBJ1-1; 7 nucleotides match TRBD1. V lost 5 bases and J lost 6; bases outside the gene matches: 12. This CDR3 region has 15 residues. In germline, CDR1 is SGHTA, CDR2 FQGNSA. The CDR3 sequence: CASSPWGQKGAEAFF. For the CDR3, the DNA is TGTGCCAGCAGCCCTTGGGGACAGAAGGGCGCTGAAGCTTTCTTT.

This chain links TRBV3-1 with TRBJ2-7; 13 nucleotides match TRBD2. CDR3 length: 13 amino acids. Germline V lookup: CDR1 LGHDT, CDR2 YNNKEL (reference sequence). Trimming cost V 1 base and J 13 bases; bases outside gene matches: 4. CDR3 in DNA: TGTGCCAGCAGCCAAGGGACTAGCGGGAGTCAATACTTC. Amino acid sequence: CASSQGTSGSQYF.

Many counts were recorded for this clone. V gene TRBV5-1 combines with J gene TRBJ2-1, with 16 bases identical to TRBD2. CDR1 and CDR2 from the germline V gene are SGHRS and YFSETQ. The length of the CDR3 is 19 residues. The trim removed 4 bases at V and 1 base at J, leaving 8 bases unmatched. This CDR3 reads CASSPKPGLAGGSYNEQFF. The CDR3 nucleotides read TGCGCCAGCAGCCCCAAACCGGGACTAGCGGGAGGGTCCTACAATGAGCAGTTCTTC.

On this clone itself: The CDR3 ends on some other residue instead of the conserved phenylalanine or tryptophan, so this is likely a read error. The DNA is omitted, as the CDR3 cannot be located on it reliably, and the CDR3 follows TCRdb's listing. The V call is TRBV12-3 or TRBV12-4, the J call TRBJ1-3. The CDR3 spans 12 residues, counting both ends. CDR3 protein: CASSTAGNTIYP.

There are many counts of this clone. This chain connects TRBV5-1 to TRBJ2-3, with 9 bases identical to TRBD2. This CDR3 spans 15 amino acids. The V gene end was trimmed by 4 bases and the J gene end by 8 bases; junction bases not matched to a gene: 11. Looked up from germline, CDR1 is SGHRS and CDR2 is YFSETQ. This CDR3 is CASSTGGRAGGTQYF. Here the CDR3 DNA reads TGCGCCAGCAGCACCGGCGGGAGGGCCGGAGGTACGCAGTATTTT.

This clone was counted many times. The V call is TRBV4-2, the J call TRBJ2-3; the D is unclear. Germline CDR1 and CDR2: LGHNA and YNFKEQ. The ends were cut back, 2 bases at V and 5 bases at J, with 8 bases in the middle. The CDR3 sequence is 13 residues long. The CDR3 nucleotides read TGTGCCAGCAGCCAAACCTCAGGAGATACGCAGTATTTT. It specifies CASSQTSGDTQYF.

The rearrangement links TRBV28 to TRBJ2-3, with D possibly being TRBD2 (5 bases). The V end was cut by 8 bases, the J end by 0 bases, with 12 bases between. Looked up from germline, CDR1 is MDHEN and CDR2 is SYDVKM. This CDR3 comprises 14 residues. DNA for the CDR3: TGTGCCAGCTGTTATCGGGGTAGCACAGATACGCAGTATTTT. Its translation: CASCYRGSTDTQYF.

Ten or more counts support this clone. The chain joins TRBV25-1 to TRBJ2-5, with 8 bases lining up with TRBD1. V trimming: 6 bases; J trimming: 3 bases; junction bases outside the gene matches: 3. This CDR3 has 13 amino acids. Germline V lookup: CDR1 MGHDK, CDR2 SYGVNS. CDR3 sequence reads: CASRWTGKETQYF. The CDR3 DNA reads as TGTGCCAGCAGGTGGACAGGGAAAGAGACCCAGTACTTC.